A single sample is the source of the 27 T cell receptor beta chains below, sequenced in a study of early T cells in non-severe SARS-CoV-2 infection. TCRdb ran MiXCR on the 5' RACE reads and lists one entry per CDR3 protein. The table has some 57,000 distinct CDR3 sequences, over 10% seen once; the top ten hold less than 6%. Sequencing input: whole blood. These TCRs come from an adult who was a healthcare worker with PCR-confirmed SARS-CoV-2 infection or an uninfected control (not recorded which).

This clonotype occurred a few times. The rearrangement links TRBV5-1 to TRBJ1-1; D remains ambiguous. CDR3 length: 14 residues. CDR1 SGHRS and CDR2 YFSETQ come from the germline V gene. Deletions cut 4 bases from V and 1 base from J, with 11 bases between. CDR3 loop: CASSPEKWNTEAFF. CDR3 bases: TGCGCCAGCAGCCCGGAAAAATGGAACACTGAAGCTTTCTTT.

There are a few counts of this clonotype. The chain joins TRBV7-8 to TRBJ1-1, with no clear D. Germline-derived CDR1 and CDR2 are SGHVS and FQNEAQ. The V gene lost 5 bases and the J gene lost 3 bases, with 10 bases spanning the gap. The CDR3 spans 13 residues. The CDR3 is CASSNKRDTEAFF. The CDR3 bases are TGTGCCAGCAGCAACAAGAGGGACACTGAAGCTTTCTTT.

This clonotype was detected only a few times. The genes are TRBV7-3 and TRBJ2-1, with 9 bases matching TRBD2. The CDR3 has 14 residues. Trimming took 5 bases from V and 7 from J; bases not matched to a gene: 6. CDR1 and CDR2 (germline): SGHTA, FQGTGA. CDR3 sequence (DNA): TGTGCCAGCAGCCCGGGACTAGCTCGGAATGAGCAGTTCTTC. As protein: CASSPGLARNEQFF.

This clonotype was detected a few times. The chain recombines TRBV28 with TRBJ1-2, with D maybe TRBD1 (6 bases). This CDR3 region has 14 residues. Trimming took 8 bases from V and 8 from J, leaving 21 bases between them. Germline assignment: CDR1 MDHEN and CDR2 SYDVKM. In DNA, the CDR3 is TGTGCCAGCCGAACGGACAGCACCTATCGCGGCTACACCTTC. It encodes CASRTDSTYRGYTF.

The chain uses TRBV10-3 and TRBJ2-3, with D uncertain. The CDR3 sequence is 11 residues long. Germline values: CDR1 ENHRY, CDR2 SYGVKD. Deletions cut 6 bases from V and 3 bases from J, with 4 bases between. The CDR3 sequence: CAIRGTDTQYF. In nucleotides, the CDR3 is TGTGCCATCAGAGGGACAGATACGCAGTATTTT.

This sequence joins TRBV5-4 and TRBJ1-1, with a tentative D call TRBD1 (5 bases). The CDR3 totals 14 residues. Trimming left V 2 bases short and J 0 bases short, with 8 bases between. Germline loops: CDR1 SGHNT, CDR2 YYREEE (reference sequence). The CDR3 loop is CASSFVGVNTEAFF. The CDR3 region has the DNA TGTGCCAGCAGCTTTGTGGGGGTGAACACTGAAGCTTTCTTT. The full variable domain, rest sourced from reference TRBV5-4 and TRBJ1-1, is ETGVTQSPTHLIKTRGQQVTLRCSSQSGHNTVSWYQQALGQGPQFIFQYYREEENGRGNFPPRFSGLQFPNYSSELNVNALELDDSALYLCASSFVGVNTEAFFGQGTRLTVV.

This clonotype was detected only a few times. V usage is TRBV7-3 and J usage is TRBJ2-7, with D unclear. V was trimmed by 2 bases and J by 0 bases, leaving 8 bases between them. CDR1 is SGHTA and CDR2 is FQGTGA in the germline V gene. The CDR3 is 14 residues long. The CDR3, as DNA: TGTGCCAGCAGCTTAGCAGCAAACTCCTACGAGCAGTACTTC. Its translation is CASSLAANSYEQYF.

The CDR3 here is CASSASPHRGGYQETQYF. DNA of the CDR3: TGTGCCAGTAGTGCCTCCCCTCACAGGGGAGGGTACCAAGAGACCCAGTACTTC. The chain is built from TRBV19 and TRBJ2-5, with D perhaps being TRBD1 or TRBD2 (7 bases each). This CDR3 region has 18 residues. Trimming removed 5 bases from V and 0 bases from J, with 22 bases in between. Germline loops: CDR1 LNHDA, CDR2 SQIVND (reference sequence).

Points on this clonotype: At one of its ends the junction is not consistent with the germline gene, which may arise from a read error. The chain has TRBV6-6 and TRBJ2-1; 12 nucleotides agree with TRBD2. Germline assignment: CDR1 MNHNY and CDR2 SVGAGI (reference sequence). The CDR3 covers 17 residues. The CDR3 region is CTSSYSGLAGVYNEQFF. The CDR3 region has the DNA TGTACCAGCAGTTACTCGGGACTAGCGGGCGTCTACAATGAGCAGTTCTTC.

This clonotype was observed at least ten times. CDR3 protein: CASSLGPQGGSYNSPLHF. The CDR3 DNA reads TGTGCCAGCAGCTTAGGACCCCAGGGAGGGTCCTATAATTCACCCCTCCACTTT. The chain recombines TRBV7-2 with TRBJ1-6; TRBD1 is a possible D gene (5 bases). The CDR3 loop spans 18 amino acids. Trimming took off 1 base at V and 1 base at J, with 14 bases between the two ends. Germline-derived CDR1 and CDR2 are SGHTA and FQGNSA.

This clonotype was seen a few times. The V call is TRBV29-1, the J call TRBJ1-2, with TRBD1 as a possible D gene (6 bases). Germline loops: CDR1 SQVTM, CDR2 ANQGSEA. This CDR3 has 15 amino acids. Trimming cost V 4 bases and J 1 base, with 16 bases left between them. In nucleotides, the CDR3 is TGCAGCGTTGGGCAGGGGAAGTCATTTAACTATGGCTACACCTTC. Protein product: CSVGQGKSFNYGYTF.

This clonotype was seen at least ten times. The chain joins TRBV18 to TRBJ2-5; 8 bases map to TRBD1. Per germline, CDR1 KGHSH and CDR2 LQKENI. V lost 8 bases and J lost 5; bases outside the gene matches: 7. The CDR3 has 13 residues. As DNA, the CDR3 is TGTGCCAGCGCTCCTCAGGGGGCCGAGACCCAGTACTTC. Amino acid sequence: CASAPQGAETQYF.

Many counts were recorded for this clonotype. The chain recombines TRBV9 with TRBJ2-2; a weak D match, TRBD1 (6 bases). The CDR3 runs to 15 residues. Trimming cost V 1 base and J 3 bases, with 10 bases left between them. Germline V gene lookup returns CDR1 SGDLS and CDR2 YYNGEE. CDR3 region: CASSVWDIDTGELFF. The DNA of the CDR3 is TGTGCCAGCAGCGTATGGGACATAGACACCGGGGAGCTGTTTTTT.

This clonotype was seen more than once but under ten times. This chain uses TRBV10-2 with TRBJ2-7; 7 nucleotides align to TRBD2. The CDR3 covers 12 residues. CDR1 and CDR2 from the germline V gene are WSHSY and SAAADI. V lost 4 bases, J lost 3 bases, and 0 bases stayed unmatched. The CDR3 region has the DNA TGCGCCAGCAGTGCGGGGGGCTACGAGCAGTACTTC. Translating it yields CASSAGGYEQYF.

This clonotype appeared many times. The chain combines TRBV6-1 with TRBJ1-6; TRBD1 might be the D (5 bases). Germline V gene data show CDR1 as MNHNS and CDR2 as SASEGT. The CDR3 has 12 amino acids. CDR3 bases: TGTGGGATGGACGTCGTGGGGGTACCCCTCCACTTT. It encodes CGMDVVGVPLHF.

Regarding this clonotype: One junction end disagrees with the germline gene, perhaps due to a read error. CDR3 region: CASSQEGGQRERYF. The DNA of the CDR3 is TGCGCCAGCAGCCAAGAAGGGGGCCAGAGGGAGCGGTACTTC. The chain employs TRBV4-1 and TRBJ2-7; 7 positions match TRBD1. Germline V CDR1 and CDR2: MGHRA, YSYEKL. This CDR3 has 14 amino acids.

The chain employs TRBV5-1 and TRBJ1-1, with 8 nucleotides matching TRBD1. Germline V lookup: CDR1 SGHRS, CDR2 YFSETQ. This CDR3 contains 15 residues. V shed 10 bases and J 1 base; nucleotides not matched to a gene: 12. DNA of the CDR3: TGCGCCTGTAGCTCCCCGGGACAGGAGAACACTGAAGCTTTCTTT. Its protein is CACSSPGQENTEAFF.

This rearrangement joins TRBV5-1 to TRBJ2-1; D unclear. Trimming pared 5 bases from V and 8 bases from J, leaving 11 bases between. The CDR3 totals 12 residues. Germline V gives CDR1 SGHRS, CDR2 YFSETQ. The DNA for the CDR3 is TGCGCCAGCAGAGAGCTGCAGGATGAGCAGTTCTTC. This translates into CASRELQDEQFF.

This clonotype has at least ten counts. Compared with germline, one end of the junction differs, possibly owing to a read error. This rearrangement joins TRBV6-5 to TRBJ2-4; weak D call: TRBD1 (6 bases). Germline V lookup: CDR1 MNHEY, CDR2 SVGAGI. The length of the CDR3 is 15 residues. CDR3 nucleotides: TGTGCCAGCACCCCGACAGGTCTAGCCCAAAACATTCAGTACTTC. It translates to CASTPTGLAQNIQYF.

This clonotype was counted a few times. The chain joins TRBV5-1 to TRBJ2-1, with D possibly being TRBD2 (5 bases). Germline values: CDR1 SGHRS, CDR2 YFSETQ. This CDR3 contains 19 residues. V gave up 0 bases and J gave up 1 base, with 20 bases separating them. CDR3 region: CASSLAGSVLRPSYNEQFF. CDR3 bases: TGCGCCAGCAGCTTGGCGGGGTCGGTCCTTCGACCTTCCTACAATGAGCAGTTCTTC.

The J gene is TRBJ1-2, the V gene TRBV7-2; D not resolved. Trimming took 1 base from V and 7 from J, leaving 13 bases between them. The CDR3 is 14 residues long. Germline V gene sequence: CDR1 SGHTA, CDR2 FQGNSA. The CDR3 loop reads CASSLVAQAGGYTF. The CDR3 DNA follows: TGTGCCAGCAGCTTAGTGGCACAAGCGGGTGGCTACACCTTC.

The V and J genes are TRBV20-1 and TRBJ2-3, with no clear D. This CDR3 is built from 12 residues. V shed 3 bases and J shed 4 bases, with 8 bases lying between them. From germline, CDR1 is DFQATT and CDR2 SNEGSKA (reference sequence). The CDR3 DNA is TGCAGTGCTAGCTATAAGGCAGATACGCAGTATTTT. Its translation: CSASYKADTQYF.

On this clonotype: This may arise from a read error, as a much more abundant clone is one base away. This chain joins TRBV5-1 and TRBJ2-1; D is possibly TRBD2 (6 bases). The CDR3 loop spans 15 amino acids. Germline CDR1 SGHRS, CDR2 YFSETQ. CDR3 in DNA: TGCTCCAGCAGCTTGGTAGCGGAGTTCTACAATGAGCAGTTCTTC. It codes for CSSSLVAEFYNEQFF.

This clonotype was recorded at least ten times. The J gene is TRBJ2-5, the V gene TRBV20-1; D gene unclear. Germline CDR1 reads DFQATT; CDR2 reads SNEGSKA (reference sequence). The CDR3 loop spans 15 amino acids. V was shortened by 6 bases and J by 2 bases, with 19 bases between the two germline ends. In DNA form, the CDR3 reads TGCAGTGCCCCTGGGCTCCAAAGAGGACAAGAGACCCAGTACTTC. As protein: CSAPGLQRGQETQYF.

This chain connects TRBV28 to TRBJ1-5; D remains unclear. The CDR3 has 13 residues. Trimming removed 6 bases from V and 3 bases from J, with 9 bases in between. The V gene's germline CDR1 is MDHEN and CDR2 SYDVKM. The CDR3 DNA follows: TGTGCCAGCAGATCTGGGAACAATCAGCCCCAGCATTTT. It codes for CASRSGNNQPQHF.

There are many counts of this clonotype. V and J are TRBV24-1 and TRBJ2-5; possibly TRBD1 or TRBD2 for D (5 bases each). Germline V gene data show CDR1 as KGHDR and CDR2 as SFDVKD. The CDR3 consists of 14 residues. V was shortened by 5 bases and J by 3 bases, with 12 bases between the two germline ends. CDR3 sequence: CATSGRGSEETQYF. The CDR3 DNA reads TGTGCCACCAGTGGTCGGGGCTCGGAAGAGACCCAGTACTTC.

The V gene is TRBV27, the J gene TRBJ2-7; TRBD2 might be the D (5 bases). The CDR3 runs 17 residues. The V gene's germline CDR1 is MNHEY and CDR2 SMNVEV (reference sequence). Deletions cut 5 bases from V and 4 bases from J, with 24 bases between. The CDR3 region is CASSPIPVFQRWYEQYF. CDR3 sequence (DNA): TGTGCCAGCAGTCCTATACCCGTGTTTCAGCGGTGGTACGAGCAGTACTTC.